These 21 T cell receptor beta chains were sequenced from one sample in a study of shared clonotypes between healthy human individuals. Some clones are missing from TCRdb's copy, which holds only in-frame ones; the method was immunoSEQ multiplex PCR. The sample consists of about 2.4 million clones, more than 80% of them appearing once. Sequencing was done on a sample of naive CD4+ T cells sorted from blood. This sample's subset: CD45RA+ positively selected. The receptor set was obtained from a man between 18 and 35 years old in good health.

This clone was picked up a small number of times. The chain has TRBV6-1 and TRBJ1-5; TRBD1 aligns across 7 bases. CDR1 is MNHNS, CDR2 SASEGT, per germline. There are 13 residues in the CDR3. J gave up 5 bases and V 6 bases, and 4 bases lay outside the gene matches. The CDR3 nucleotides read TGTGCCAGCAGAGAGGGGGCCCATCAGCCCCAGCATTTT. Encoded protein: CASREGAHQPQHF.

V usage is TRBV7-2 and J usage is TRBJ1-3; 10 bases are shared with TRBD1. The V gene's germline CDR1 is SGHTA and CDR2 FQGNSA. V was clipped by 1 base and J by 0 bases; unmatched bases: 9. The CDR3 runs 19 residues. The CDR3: CASSLGSPGQGFSGNTIYF. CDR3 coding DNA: TGTGCCAGCAGCTTAGGATCTCCGGGACAGGGGTTCTCTGGAAACACCATATATTTT.

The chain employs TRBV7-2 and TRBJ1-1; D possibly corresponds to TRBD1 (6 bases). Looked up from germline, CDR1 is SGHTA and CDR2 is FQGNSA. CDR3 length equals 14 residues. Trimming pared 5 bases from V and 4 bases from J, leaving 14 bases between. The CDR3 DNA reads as TGTGCCAGCAGCCTACAGGGTTTCGCCACTGAAGCTTTCTTT. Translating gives CASSLQGFATEAFF.

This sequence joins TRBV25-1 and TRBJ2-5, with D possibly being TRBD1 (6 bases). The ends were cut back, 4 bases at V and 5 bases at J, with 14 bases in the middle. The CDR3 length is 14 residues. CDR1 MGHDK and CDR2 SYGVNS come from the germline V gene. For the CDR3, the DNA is TGTGCCAGCAGTGTTTCAGGGGATACGGAGACCCAGTACTTC. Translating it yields CASSVSGDTETQYF.

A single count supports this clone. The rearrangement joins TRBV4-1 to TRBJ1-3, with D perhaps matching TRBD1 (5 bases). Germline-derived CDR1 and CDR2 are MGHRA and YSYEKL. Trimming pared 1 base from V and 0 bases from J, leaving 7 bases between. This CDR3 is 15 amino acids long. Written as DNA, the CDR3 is TGCGCCAGCAGCCAAGGACAGTTCTCTGGAAACACCATATATTTT. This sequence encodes CASSQGQFSGNTIYF.

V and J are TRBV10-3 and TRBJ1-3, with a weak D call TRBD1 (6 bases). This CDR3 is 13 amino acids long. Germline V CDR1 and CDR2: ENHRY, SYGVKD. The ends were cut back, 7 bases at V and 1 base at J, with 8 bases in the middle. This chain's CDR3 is CAITTGSGNTIYF. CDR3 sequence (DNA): TGTGCCATCACGACAGGATCTGGAAACACCATATATTTT.

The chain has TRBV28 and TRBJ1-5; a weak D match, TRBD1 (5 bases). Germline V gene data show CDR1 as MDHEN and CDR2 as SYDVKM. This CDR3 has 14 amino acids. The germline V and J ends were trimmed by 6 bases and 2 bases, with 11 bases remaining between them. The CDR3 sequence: CASSRAGGNQPQHF. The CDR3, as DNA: TGTGCCAGCAGCAGGGCTGGGGGCAATCAGCCCCAGCATTTT.

Written as DNA, the CDR3 is TGTGCCACCAGCGTGATACAGGGTAGCGAGCAGTACTTC. Translated: CATSVIQGSEQYF. The rearrangement uses TRBV15 and TRBJ2-7; D perhaps matches TRBD1 (6 bases). Trimming pared 5 bases from V and 6 bases from J, leaving 14 bases between. This CDR3 spans 13 amino acids. CDR1 is LNHNV and CDR2 is YYDKDF in the germline V gene (reference sequence).

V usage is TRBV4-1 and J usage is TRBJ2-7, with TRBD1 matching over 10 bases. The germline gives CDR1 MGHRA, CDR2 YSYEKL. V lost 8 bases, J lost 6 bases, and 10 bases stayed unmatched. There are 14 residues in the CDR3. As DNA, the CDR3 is TGCGCCAGCGCACCGGGACAGGGGATCGCCGAGCAGTACTTC. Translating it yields CASAPGQGIAEQYF.

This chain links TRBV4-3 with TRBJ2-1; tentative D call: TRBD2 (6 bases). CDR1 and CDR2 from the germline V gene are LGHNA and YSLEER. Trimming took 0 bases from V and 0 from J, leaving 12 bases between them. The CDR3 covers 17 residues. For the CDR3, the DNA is TGCGCCAGCAGCCAAGATCCCGGGAGCGGCTCCTACAATGAGCAGTTCTTC. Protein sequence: CASSQDPGSGSYNEQFF.

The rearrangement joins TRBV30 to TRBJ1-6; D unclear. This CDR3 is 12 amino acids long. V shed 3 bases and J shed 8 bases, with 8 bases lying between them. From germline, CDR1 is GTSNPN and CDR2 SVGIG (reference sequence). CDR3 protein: CAWRPGYSPLHF. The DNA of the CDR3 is TGTGCCTGGAGGCCAGGCTATTCACCCCTCCACTTT.

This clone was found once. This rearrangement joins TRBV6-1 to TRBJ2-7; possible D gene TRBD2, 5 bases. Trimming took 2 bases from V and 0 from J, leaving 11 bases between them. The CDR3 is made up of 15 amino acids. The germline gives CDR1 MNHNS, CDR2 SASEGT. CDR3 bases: TGTGCCAGCAGTGAATGGAGGCAGCTCTCCTACGAGCAGTACTTC. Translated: CASSEWRQLSYEQYF.

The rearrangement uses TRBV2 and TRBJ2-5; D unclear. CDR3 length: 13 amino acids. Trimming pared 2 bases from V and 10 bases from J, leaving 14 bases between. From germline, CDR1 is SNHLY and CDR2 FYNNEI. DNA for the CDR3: TGTGCCAGCAGTGAACCGGCCCTCAAGAACCAGTACTTC. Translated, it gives CASSEPALKNQYF.

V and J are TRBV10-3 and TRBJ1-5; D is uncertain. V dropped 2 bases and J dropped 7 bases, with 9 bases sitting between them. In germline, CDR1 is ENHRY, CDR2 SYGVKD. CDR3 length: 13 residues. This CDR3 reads CAISERDSQPQHF. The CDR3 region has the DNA TGTGCCATCAGTGAGCGAGATTCCCAGCCCCAGCATTTT.

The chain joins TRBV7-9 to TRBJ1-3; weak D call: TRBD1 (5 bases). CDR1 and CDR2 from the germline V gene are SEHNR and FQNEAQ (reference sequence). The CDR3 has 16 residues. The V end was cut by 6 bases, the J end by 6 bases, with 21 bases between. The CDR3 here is CASRITPRDEANTIYF. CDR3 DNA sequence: TGTGCCAGCAGGATAACGCCCAGGGATGAGGCAAACACCATATATTTT.

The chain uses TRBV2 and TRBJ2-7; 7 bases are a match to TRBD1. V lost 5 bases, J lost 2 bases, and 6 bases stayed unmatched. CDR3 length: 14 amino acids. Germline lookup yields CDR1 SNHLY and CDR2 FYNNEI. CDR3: CASSMSGGTYEQYF. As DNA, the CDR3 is TGTGCCAGCAGTATGTCAGGGGGTACCTACGAGCAGTACTTC.

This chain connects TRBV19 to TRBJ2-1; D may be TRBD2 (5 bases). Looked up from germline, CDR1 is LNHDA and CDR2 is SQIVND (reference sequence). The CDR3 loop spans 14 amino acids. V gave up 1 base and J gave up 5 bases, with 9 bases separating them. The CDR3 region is CASSIVEGDNEQFF. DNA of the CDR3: TGTGCCAGTAGTATAGTTGAGGGAGACAATGAGCAGTTCTTC.

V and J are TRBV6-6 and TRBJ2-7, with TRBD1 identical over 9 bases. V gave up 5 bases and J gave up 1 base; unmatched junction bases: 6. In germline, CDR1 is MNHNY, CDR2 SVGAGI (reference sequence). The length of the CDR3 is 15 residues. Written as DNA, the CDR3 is TGTGCCAGCAGTACTACAGGGGGCCCTTCCTACGAGCAGTACTTC. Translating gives CASSTTGGPSYEQYF.

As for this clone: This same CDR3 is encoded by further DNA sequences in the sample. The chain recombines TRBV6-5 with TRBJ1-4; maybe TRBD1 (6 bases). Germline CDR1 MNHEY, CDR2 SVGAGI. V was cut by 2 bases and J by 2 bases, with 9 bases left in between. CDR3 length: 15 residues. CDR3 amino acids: CASSYGGATNEKLFF. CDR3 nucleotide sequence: TGTGCCAGCAGTTACGGGGGGGCTACTAATGAAAAACTGTTTTTT.

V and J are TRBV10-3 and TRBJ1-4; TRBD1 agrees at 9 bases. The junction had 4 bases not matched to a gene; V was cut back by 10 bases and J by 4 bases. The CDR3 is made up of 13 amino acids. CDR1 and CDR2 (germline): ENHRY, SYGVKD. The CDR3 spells CASRTGVNEKLFF. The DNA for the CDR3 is TGTGCCAGCAGGACAGGGGTTAATGAAAAACTGTTTTTT.

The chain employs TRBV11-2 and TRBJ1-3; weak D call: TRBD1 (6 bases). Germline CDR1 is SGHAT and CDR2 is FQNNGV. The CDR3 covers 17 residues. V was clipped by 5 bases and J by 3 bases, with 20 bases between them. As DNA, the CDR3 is TGTGCCAGCAGCCGTACAGGGAGCGGAGACTTTGGAAACACCATATATTTT. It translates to CASSRTGSGDFGNTIYF.